This T cell receptor (beta chain) was observed in a study of CD8+ T cells in alopecia areata. General study findings and limits: Patients shared TCRs less clearly than mice did, possibly for HLA-related reasons.

The CDR3 totals 14 residues. V shed 3 bases and J shed 2 bases, with 11 bases lying between them. Germline V gene sequence: CDR1 SGHRS, CDR2 YFSETQ. On this clone: The target antigen is unknown.

The treatment: oral pan-JAK inhibitor, 5-10 mg twice daily. Extracted RNA was reverse transcribed, and the resulting cDNA served as sequencing template. Assay: immunoSEQ multiplex PCR; the TCRdb copy retains only in-frame clones and omits some. This table holds under 350,000 clones, roughly 50% found once. This specimen was CD4+ T cells sorted from blood, taken at week 24, from a patient treated with tofacitinib. The chain is built from TRBV5-1 and TRBJ1-2; no clear D. This sequence originates from a human donor with alopecia areata. CDR3 in DNA: TGCGCCAGCAGCTCCTCCGGGCAGAACTATGGCTACACCTTC. Amino acid sequence: CASSSSGQNYGYTF.